Here is one T cell receptor beta chain with its context. This specimen comes from a study of CD8 T cells in Susac syndrome. Reverse transcription of about 0.5 to 1 ug RNA was carried out with random hexamers. The CDR3 of TCR beta was amplified by immunoSEQ multiplex PCR across 54 Vbeta and 13 Jbeta. MiXCR, run by TCRdb on the immunoSEQ multiplex PCR reads, gives a single entry per CDR3 protein. The sample lists around 140,000 distinct CDR3 sequences, approximately 93% seen once, with more than 0.065% in the top ten. This CDR3 region has 15 residues. V was shortened by 4 bases and J by 3 bases, with 12 bases between the two germline ends. The germline V gene has CDR1 SEHNR and CDR2 FQNEAQ (reference sequence). Sequencing of TCR beta was performed on blood CD8+ and CD4+ T cells. Healthy donors, matched for age and sex, constituted the control group.

V and J are TRBV7-9 and TRBJ2-2; tentative D call: TRBD1 (6 bases). Sequenced material: CD4+ T cells from PBMCs. The TCR sequence derives from a human donor in good health. CDR3 protein: CASSYGQIYTGELFF. As DNA, the CDR3 is TGTGCCAGCAGCTACGGACAGATTTACACCGGGGAGCTGTTTTTT.